The clone carrying this TCR beta chain was counted many times. Its target is unknown. The data stem from a study of T cells in Graves' hyperthyroidism and ophthalmopathy. The overall study: The blood sample was taken at first diagnosis, before treatment began. Regarding the study as a whole: Most expanded thyroid clonotypes above 0.001 also appeared in blood.

Progressors' blood was drawn at hyperthyroidism diagnosis, before ophthalmopathy symptoms. There were TCR beta CDR3 regions amplified from RNA transcripts. A set of HTBI primers served as the primers for a first-round RT-PCR of the TCR CDR3. MiXCR was run by TCRdb on the multiplex PCR reads, yielding one entry per CDR3 protein. This table has hundreds of thousands of distinct CDR3 sequences, 11% to 15% appearing once. The CDR3 extends over 16 amino acids. Trimming took 3 bases from V and 3 from J; bases not matched to a gene: 8. The V gene's germline CDR1 is SGHRS and CDR2 YFSETQ. This TCR was recovered from a woman aged 30 to 39 with Graves' hyperthyroidism that later progressed to Graves' ophthalmopathy. Sample: blood. This sequence joins TRBV5-1 and TRBJ2-3; 9 bases are shared with TRBD1. CDR3: CASSSPGTGKTDTQYF. The CDR3 DNA reads TGCGCCAGCAGCTCACCCGGGACAGGGAAGACAGATACGCAGTATTTT.